The entry below describes one T cell receptor beta chain. Its antigen is not identified. PCR was performed using 60 Vbeta and 13 Jbeta primers. The protocol was immunoSEQ multiplex PCR, while the TCRdb copy is restricted to in-frame clones and leaves out a portion. The sample consists of 95,000 to 110,000 clones, approximately 80% of them appearing once. The data stem from a study of cytomegalovirus exposure and HLA in healthy donors. Study-wide results and caveats: CMV serostatus stood as the only immune exposure information on hand. Rare sequences made up most TCRs, while some public TCRs were found in many donors. Cytomegalovirus status was reportedly diagnosed by the classifier with high sensitivity and specificity. In vitro confirmation showed three CMV-associated chains to be CMV antigen specific.

Germline assignment: CDR1 MNHEY and CDR2 SVGAGI. The CDR3 loop spans 13 amino acids. Trimming removed 7 bases at V and 6 bases at J, with 15 bases between. Material for sequencing was PBMCs. This sequence originates from a woman aged 18-30 years in good health and CMV-seropositive. The chain links TRBV6-5 to TRBJ1-1; D may be TRBD1 (5 bases). The CDR3 reads CASTPGVSAEAFF. The CDR3 nucleotides are TGTGCCAGCACTCCGGGGGTTTCCGCTGAAGCTTTCTTT.